This T cell receptor beta chain was captured by sequencing in a study of cytotoxic CD8 clonotypes in ibrutinib-treated CLL. Across the whole study: Of a cohort that held around 10 relapsed/refractory and some 14 treatment-naive patients, around 18 were IGHV unmutated. Response samples came after a median about 11 months of treatment, range 6 to 36.

This CDR3 region has 15 residues. Only in-frame clones appear in the TCRdb table, and some are missing; sequencing was by immunoSEQ multiplex PCR. Among approximately 100,000 clones, approximately 80% were seen once, and the ten largest hold just under 25%. Source: PBMCs, taken after 24 months of ibrutinib treatment. The clonotype was recovered from a human donor with chronic lymphocytic leukemia. The V and J genes are TRBV12-1 and TRBJ2-3; TRBD2, as called in the table, went unchecked against the DNA. TRBV12-1 is annotated as a pseudogene. Here the CDR3 reads CASSFTGSSTDTQYF. DNA for the CDR3: TGTGCCAGCAGCTTTACGGGGTCTAGCACAGATACGCAGTATTTT.